One and the same sample provided the 8 T cell receptor beta chains below, sequenced in a study of radiotherapy plus CTLA-4 blockade in lung cancer. Some clones are missing from TCRdb's copy, which holds only in-frame ones; the method was immunoSEQ multiplex PCR. This sample has about 49,000 clones, with approximately 76% found just once. Here the sequenced sample was peripheral blood, taken from a patient treated with radiotherapy plus ipilimumab. The receptors originated from a human donor with non-small cell lung cancer who had stable disease on radiotherapy plus ipilimumab.

In the case of this clone: The conserved closing phenylalanine or tryptophan is absent in this CDR3, likely reflecting a read error. This chain joins TRBV7-8 and TRBJ1-2; a weak D match, TRBD1 (6 bases). This CDR3 contains 14 residues. The V gene lost 4 bases and the J gene lost 4 bases, with 13 bases spanning the gap. Germline V gene data show CDR1 as SGHVS and CDR2 as FQNEAQ. This CDR3 is CASSSVGRGYGYTL. CDR3 coding DNA: TGTGCCAGCAGCTCCGTGGGCAGGGGCTATGGCTACACCCTC.

The chain's CDR3 is CASSEAGDSYGYTF. The CDR3, as DNA: TGTGCCAGCAGTGAAGCGGGGGATAGCTATGGCTACACCTTC. This chain connects TRBV2 to TRBJ1-2, with a tentative D call TRBD1 (5 bases). CDR1 SNHLY and CDR2 FYNNEI come from the germline V gene. With 0 bases removed from V and 4 bases from J, the gap between germline ends came to 9 bases. The CDR3 loop spans 14 amino acids.

V is TRBV21-1 and J is TRBJ2-7; the table's TRBD2 call for D was not verified on the DNA. TRBV21-1 is reported as a pseudogene. The CDR3 runs to 19 residues. CDR3 loop: CASSKDRLAFKSLSYEQYV. The CDR3 region has the DNA TGTGCCAGCAGCAAAGATCGACTAGCCTTCAAAAGCCTATCCTACGAGCAGTACGTC.

By frequency in the sample, this clone is medium-sized. The chain combines TRBV18 with TRBJ1-6; D is unresolved. Germline V lookup: CDR1 KGHSH, CDR2 LQKENI. The CDR3 is 17 amino acids. V lost 2 bases, J lost 0 bases, and 11 bases lay in between. The CDR3 DNA reads TGTGCCAGCTCACCATCCACAGCCAGCTCCTATAATTCACCCCTCCACTTT. Protein product: CASSPSTASSYNSPLHF.

V and J are TRBV28 and TRBJ1-1; D is unclear. Deletions cut 5 bases from V and 4 bases from J, with 11 bases between. Germline V gene data show CDR1 as MDHEN and CDR2 as SYDVKM. The CDR3 totals 13 residues. CDR3 sequence reads: CASSRQASTEAFF. For the CDR3, the DNA is TGTGCCAGCAGTCGGCAAGCCAGCACTGAAGCTTTCTTT.

The chain joins TRBV19 to TRBJ1-3; 7 nucleotides align to TRBD1. Unmatched junction bases numbered 7, after V lost 8 bases and J lost 0 bases. The CDR3 length is 15 residues. CDR1 is LNHDA and CDR2 is SQIVND in the germline V gene (reference sequence). The DNA for the CDR3 is TGTGCCAGTGGGTTTGACAGGGACTCTGGAAACACCATATATTTT. Translation: CASGFDRDSGNTIYF.

This rearrangement joins TRBV19 to TRBJ1-5; TRBD1 matches at 7 bases. Per germline, CDR1 LNHDA and CDR2 SQIVND (reference sequence). CDR3 length: 14 residues. The junction had 0 bases not matched to a gene; V was cut back by 3 bases and J by 1 base. The CDR3 DNA is TGTGCCAGTAGTATGGGACAGAGCAATCAGCCCCAGCATTTT. Amino acid sequence: CASSMGQSNQPQHF. Together with reference TRBV19 and TRBJ1-5, the CDR3 gives the full variable domain: DGGITQSPKYLFRKEGQNVTLSCEQNLNHDAMYWYRQDPGQGLRLIYYSQIVNDFQKGDIAEGYSVSREKKESFPLTVTSAQKNPTAFYLCASSMGQSNQPQHFGDGTRLSIL.

The gene calls are TRBV10-3 and TRBJ2-1; 10 nucleotides agree with TRBD2. After removal of 4 bases from V and 4 bases from J, the junction contained 10 bases not matched to a gene. Germline V gives CDR1 ENHRY, CDR2 SYGVKD. The CDR3 length is 17 residues. CDR3 nucleotide sequence: TGTGCCATCAGTGGGAAGGGAGCTAGCGGGGGTTACAATGAGCAGTTCTTC. As protein: CAISGKGASGGYNEQFF.